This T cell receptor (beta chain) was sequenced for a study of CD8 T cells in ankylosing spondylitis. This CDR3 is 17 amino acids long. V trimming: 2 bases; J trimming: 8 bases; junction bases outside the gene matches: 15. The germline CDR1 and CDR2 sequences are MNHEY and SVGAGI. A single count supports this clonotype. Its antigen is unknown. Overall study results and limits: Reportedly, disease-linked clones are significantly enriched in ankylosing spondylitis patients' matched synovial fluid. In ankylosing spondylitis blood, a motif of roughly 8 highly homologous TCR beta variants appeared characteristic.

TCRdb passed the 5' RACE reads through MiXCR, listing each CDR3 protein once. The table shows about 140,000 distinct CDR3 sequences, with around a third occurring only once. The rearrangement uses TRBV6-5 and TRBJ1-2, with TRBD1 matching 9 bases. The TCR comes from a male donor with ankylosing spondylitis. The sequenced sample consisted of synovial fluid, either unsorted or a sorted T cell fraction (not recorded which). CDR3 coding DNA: TGTGCCAGCAGTTACGGGACAGGGTCATCGCTGGGTGGGGGCTACACCTTC. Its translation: CASSYGTGSSLGGGYTF.